This TCR beta chain was found in a study of spatial heterogeneity in lung cancer. There are 13 residues in the CDR3. Trimming at V came to 8 bases and at J to 4 bases, leaving 7 bases not matched to a gene. Germline V CDR1 and CDR2: MNHNS, SASEGT. MiXCR was run by TCRdb on the 5' RACE reads, yielding one entry per CDR3 protein. Of tens of thousands of distinct CDR3 sequences listed, 5.4% are singletons. Time point of the sample: blood at routine non-recurrence follow-up after resection. This clonotype was found many times. This specimen was PBMCs, taken at follow-up. The rearrangement uses TRBV6-1 and TRBJ1-2; 7 bases line up with TRBD1. This receptor was taken from a female donor with early-stage non-small cell lung cancer. CDR3 loop: CASGQADFYGYTF. CDR3 nucleotide sequence: TGTGCCAGCGGACAGGCCGATTTCTATGGCTACACCTTC.